The rows below give T cell receptor beta chains drawn from one sample of a study of beta chain features in type 1 diabetes. The table came from immunoSEQ multiplex PCR; TCRdb's copy has only in-frame clones and leaves some out. The table lists 630,000 or so clones, about an eighth of them singletons. Sequencing was performed on naive CD4+ T cells from blood. The receptor source for this set is a man aged 18 to 30 with type 1 diabetes. The conserved cysteine and the conserved F or W are not part of the CDR3 here. D genes are given only for firm matches. Clone size is shown for a subset of rows, as once, few, many or a class of expanded clone.

clone size | J gene | D gene | V gene | CDR3 protein
NA | TRBJ1-6 | TRBD1 | TRBV9 | ASSPQGVGNSPLH
NA | TRBJ2-1 | NA | TRBV9 | ASSPRPGDEQF
NA | TRBJ1-1 | NA | TRBV25-1 | ASSDPGLNTEAF
few | TRBJ2-3 | NA | TRBV29-1 | SGGGADTQY
few | TRBJ2-7 | TRBD1 | TRBV10-3 | AISRGQGFYEQY
NA | TRBJ2-2 | NA | TRBV4-1 | ASSHLPGGGWGTGELF
few | TRBJ2-5 | TRBD1 | TRBV11-2 | ASSLSYGTGRMKTQY
NA | TRBJ2-5 | TRBD2 | TRBV4-1 | ASSRGAGGGAGETQY
few | TRBJ1-1 | NA | TRBV18 | ASSPLGTEAF
few | TRBJ2-7 | NA | TRBV28 | ASFPGGVLYEQY
few | TRBJ2-1 | TRBD2 | TRBV19 | ASSIDVAGGPDEQF
NA | TRBJ2-7 | TRBD1 | TRBV30 | AWVRDSSYEQY
NA | TRBJ2-1 | TRBD1 | TRBV5-1 | ASSVQTGGNEQF
few | TRBJ2-3 | TRBD1 | TRBV29-1 | SGRDRGRDTQY
few | TRBJ2-1 | TRBD2 | TRBV29-1 | SVRLAGGNEQF
NA | TRBJ1-5 | TRBD1 | TRBV19 | ASRSDREGNQPQH
NA | TRBJ2-2 | NA | TRBV5-1 | ASSATLGGTGELF
NA | TRBJ2-5 | NA | TRBV13 | ASSLGKRNTQY
NA | TRBJ2-1 | NA | TRBV5-4 | ASSLDLGNEQF
few | TRBJ1-2 | NA | TRBV21-1 | ASPRGAGPNYGYT
few | TRBJ2-5 | NA | TRBV30 | ACSDSQETQY
NA | TRBJ1-1 | TRBD1 | TRBV9 | ASSLHRGLDTEAF
few | TRBJ2-7 | NA | TRBV6-5 | AHSPSRERAYEQY
few | TRBJ2-7 | NA | TRBV7-3 | ASSSVLGDEQY
NA | TRBJ2-3 | TRBD2 | TRBV30 | AWTPGLAGVESQY
few | TRBJ1-3 | NA | TRBV6-6 | ASTQGVFGNTIY
few | TRBJ1-2 | NA | TRBV7-2 | AADWVKDYGYT
NA | TRBJ2-4 | NA | TRBV13 | ASSSWGGQKSSGKNIQY
NA | TRBJ2-1 | TRBD2 | TRBV5-6 | ASSPGGASGSSYNEQF
NA | TRBJ2-7 | TRBD2 | TRBV18 | ASSPQELAASHEQY
few | TRBJ2-7 | TRBD1 | TRBV30 | AWRAGTGAYEQY
few | TRBJ2-2 | TRBD1 | TRBV5-6 | ASSTGGTVLSGELF
few | TRBJ2-6 | NA | TRBV7-2 | ASSPERGANVLT
NA | TRBJ2-7 | NA | TRBV18 | ASSPSSSYEQY
few | TRBJ2-1 | TRBD2 | TRBV19 | ASSPSGGRGAGQF
NA | TRBJ2-7 | NA | TRBV6-6 | ASKAGTYYEQY
NA | TRBJ2-7 | TRBD1 | TRBV7-7 | ASSPGTGKYEQY
few | TRBJ1-2 | NA | TRBV30 | AWSPPVGYGYT
few | TRBJ2-5 | NA | TRBV7-2 | ASSPGVSGETQY
NA | TRBJ1-1 | TRBD1 | TRBV7-2 | ASSTDRGTEAF
few | TRBJ2-3 | NA | TRBV11-2 | ASTHLSADTQY
few | TRBJ2-5 | TRBD2 | TRBV6-1 | ASSGSSGGSETQY
NA | TRBJ1-1 | NA | TRBV14 | ASSQDLGGQAF
few | TRBJ2-5 | NA | TRBV19 | ASSNGRWETQY
NA | TRBJ1-2 | TRBD1 | TRBV5-1 | ASSETGSNYGYT
NA | TRBJ1-4 | NA | TRBV25-1 | ASSVVATNEKLF
NA | TRBJ2-1 | NA | TRBV9 | ASSSRGTYGEQF
NA | TRBJ1-5 | TRBD1 | TRBV30 | AWSPQGVQPQH
NA | TRBJ1-4 | NA | TRBV30 | AWSWGAVTNEKLF
NA | TRBJ1-4 | TRBD1 | TRBV25-1 | ASTPADRENEKLF
NA | TRBJ2-5 | NA | TRBV7-2 | ASSHAPGQETQY
few | TRBJ2-7 | NA | TRBV28 | ASSLTYEQY
few | TRBJ2-7 | TRBD1 | TRBV15 | ATSRDRGGYEQY
NA | TRBJ1-1 | NA | TRBV5-1 | ASSSDPTGGGLRAF
few | TRBJ2-4 | NA | TRBV5-4 | ASSYKRGNIQY